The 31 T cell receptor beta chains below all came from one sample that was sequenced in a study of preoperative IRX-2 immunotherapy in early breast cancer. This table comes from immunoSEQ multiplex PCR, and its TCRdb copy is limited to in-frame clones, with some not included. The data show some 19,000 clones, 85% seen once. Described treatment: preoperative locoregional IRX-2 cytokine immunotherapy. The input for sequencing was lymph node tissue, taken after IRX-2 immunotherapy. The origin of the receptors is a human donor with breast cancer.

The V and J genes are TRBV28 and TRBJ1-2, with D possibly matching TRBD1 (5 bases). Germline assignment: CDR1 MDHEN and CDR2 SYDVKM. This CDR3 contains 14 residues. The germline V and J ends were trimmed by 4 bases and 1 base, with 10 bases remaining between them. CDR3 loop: CASSSGLLNYGYTF. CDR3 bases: TGTGCCAGCAGTTCGGGACTCCTTAACTATGGCTACACCTTC.

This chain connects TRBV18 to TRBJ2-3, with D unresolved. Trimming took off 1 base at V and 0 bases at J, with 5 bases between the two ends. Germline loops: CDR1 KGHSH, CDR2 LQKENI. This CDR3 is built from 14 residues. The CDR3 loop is CASSPQPSTDTQYF. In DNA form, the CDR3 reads TGTGCCAGCTCACCACAACCGAGCACAGATACGCAGTATTTT.

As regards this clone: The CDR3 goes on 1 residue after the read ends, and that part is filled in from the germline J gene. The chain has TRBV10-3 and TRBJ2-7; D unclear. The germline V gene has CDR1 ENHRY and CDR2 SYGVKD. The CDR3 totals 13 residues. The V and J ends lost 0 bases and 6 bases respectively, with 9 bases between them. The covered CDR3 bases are TGTGCCATCAGTGAGTCGATTTATGGCGAGCAGTAC. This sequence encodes CAISESIYGEQY. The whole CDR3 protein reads CAISESIYGEQYF.

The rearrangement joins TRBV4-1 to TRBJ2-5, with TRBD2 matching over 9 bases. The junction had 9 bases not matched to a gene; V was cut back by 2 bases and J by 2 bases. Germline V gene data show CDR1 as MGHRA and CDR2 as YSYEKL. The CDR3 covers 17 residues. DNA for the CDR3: TGCGCCAGCAGCCAATTACCGACTAGCGGCCCGCAAGAGACCCAGTACTTC. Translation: CASSQLPTSGPQETQYF.

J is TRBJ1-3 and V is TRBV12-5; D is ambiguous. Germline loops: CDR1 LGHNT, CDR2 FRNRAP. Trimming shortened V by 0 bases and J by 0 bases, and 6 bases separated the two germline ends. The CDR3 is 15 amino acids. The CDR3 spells CASGLVRISGNTIYF. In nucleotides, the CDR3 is TGTGCTAGTGGTTTGGTACGGATCTCTGGAAACACCATATATTTT.

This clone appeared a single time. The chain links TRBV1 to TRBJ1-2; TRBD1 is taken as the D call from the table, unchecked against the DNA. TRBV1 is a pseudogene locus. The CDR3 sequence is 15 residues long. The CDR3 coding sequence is TGCGCCAGCAGCCAAGATGGACAGGGGGCATATGGCTACACCTTC. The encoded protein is CASSQDGQGAYGYTF.

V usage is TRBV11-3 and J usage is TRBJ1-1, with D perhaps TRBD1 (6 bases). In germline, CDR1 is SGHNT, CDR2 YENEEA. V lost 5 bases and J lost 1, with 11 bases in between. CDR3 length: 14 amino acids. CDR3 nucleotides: TGTGCCAGCAGCCCCCAGGGGTCGAACACTGAAGCTTTCTTT. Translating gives CASSPQGSNTEAFF.

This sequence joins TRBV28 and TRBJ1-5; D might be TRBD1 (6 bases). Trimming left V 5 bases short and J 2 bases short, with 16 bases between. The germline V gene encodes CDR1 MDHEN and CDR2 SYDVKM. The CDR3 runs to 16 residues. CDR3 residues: CASSPNRGAGNQPQHF. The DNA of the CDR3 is TGTGCCAGCAGTCCCAATCGGGGGGCAGGCAATCAGCCCCAGCATTTT.

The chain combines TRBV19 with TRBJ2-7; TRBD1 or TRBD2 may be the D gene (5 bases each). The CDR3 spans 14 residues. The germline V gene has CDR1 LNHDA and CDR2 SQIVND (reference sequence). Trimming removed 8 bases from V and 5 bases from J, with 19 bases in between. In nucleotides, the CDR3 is TGTGCCAGTTCGGGGACGGCCGGGAACCACGAGCAGTACTTC. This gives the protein CASSGTAGNHEQYF.

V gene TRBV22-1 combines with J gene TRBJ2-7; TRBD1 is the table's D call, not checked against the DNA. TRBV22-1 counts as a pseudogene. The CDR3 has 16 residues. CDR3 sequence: CASSLGWEGALGEQYF. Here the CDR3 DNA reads TGTGCCAGCAGCTTAGGTTGGGAAGGGGCCCTAGGGGAGCAGTACTTC.

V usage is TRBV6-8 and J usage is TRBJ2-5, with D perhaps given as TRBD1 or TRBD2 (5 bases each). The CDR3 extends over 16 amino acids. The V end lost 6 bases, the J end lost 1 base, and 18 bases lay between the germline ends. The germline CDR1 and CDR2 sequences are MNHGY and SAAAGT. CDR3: CASSPGLTRVQETQYF. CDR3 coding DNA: TGTGCCAGCAGCCCGGGGCTAACCAGGGTCCAAGAGACCCAGTACTTC.

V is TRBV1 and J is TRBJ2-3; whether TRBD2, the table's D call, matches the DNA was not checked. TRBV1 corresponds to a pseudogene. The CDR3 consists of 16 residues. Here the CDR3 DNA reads TGCGCCAGCAGCCAAATCATAGCGATTGTACCAGATACGCAGTATTTT. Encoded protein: CASSQIIAIVPDTQYF.

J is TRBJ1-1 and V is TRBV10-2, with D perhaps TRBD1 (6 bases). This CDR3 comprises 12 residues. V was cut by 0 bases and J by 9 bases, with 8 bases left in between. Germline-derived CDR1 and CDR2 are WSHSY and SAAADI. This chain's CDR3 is CASSESDRQAFF. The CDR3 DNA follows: TGCGCCAGCAGTGAGTCGGACAGACAAGCTTTCTTT.

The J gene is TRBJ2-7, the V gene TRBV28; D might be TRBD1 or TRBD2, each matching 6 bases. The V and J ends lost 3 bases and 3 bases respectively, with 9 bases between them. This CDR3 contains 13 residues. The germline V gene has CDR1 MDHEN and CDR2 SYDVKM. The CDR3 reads CASSLGGVYEQYF. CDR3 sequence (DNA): TGTGCCAGCAGTTTGGGGGGCGTCTACGAGCAGTACTTC.

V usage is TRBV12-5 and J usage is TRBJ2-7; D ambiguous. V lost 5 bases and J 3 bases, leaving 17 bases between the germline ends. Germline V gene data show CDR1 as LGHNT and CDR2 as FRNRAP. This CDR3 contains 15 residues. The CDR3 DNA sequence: TGTGCTAGTGGTGATTTAAGGGCGCTCAACTACGAGCAGTACTTC. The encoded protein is CASGDLRALNYEQYF.

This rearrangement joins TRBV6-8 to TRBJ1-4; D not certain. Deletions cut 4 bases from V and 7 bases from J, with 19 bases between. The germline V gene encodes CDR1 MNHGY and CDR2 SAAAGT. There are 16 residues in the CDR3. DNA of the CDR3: TGTGCCAGCAGTTCCCGAGGGAATGCGTATGGTGAAAAACTGTTTTTT. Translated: CASSSRGNAYGEKLFF.

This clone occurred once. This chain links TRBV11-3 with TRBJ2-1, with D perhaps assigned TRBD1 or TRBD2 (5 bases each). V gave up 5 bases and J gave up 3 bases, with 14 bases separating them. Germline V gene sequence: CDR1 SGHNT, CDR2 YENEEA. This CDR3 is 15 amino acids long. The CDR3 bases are TGTGCCAGCAGCGACCGGGACCGCTACTACAATGAGCAGTTCTTC. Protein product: CASSDRDRYYNEQFF.

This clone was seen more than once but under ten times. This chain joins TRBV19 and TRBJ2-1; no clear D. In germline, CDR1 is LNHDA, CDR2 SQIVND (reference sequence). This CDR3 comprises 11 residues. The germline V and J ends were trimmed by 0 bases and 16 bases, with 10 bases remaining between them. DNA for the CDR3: TGTGCCAGTAGTATAGACAGGATCGAATTCTTC. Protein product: CASSIDRIEFF. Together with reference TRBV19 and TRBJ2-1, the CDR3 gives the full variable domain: DGGITQSPKYLFRKEGQNVTLSCEQNLNHDAMYWYRQDPGQGLRLIYYSQIVNDFQKGDIAEGYSVSREKKESFPLTVTSAQKNPTAFYLCASSIDRIEFFGPGTRLTVL.

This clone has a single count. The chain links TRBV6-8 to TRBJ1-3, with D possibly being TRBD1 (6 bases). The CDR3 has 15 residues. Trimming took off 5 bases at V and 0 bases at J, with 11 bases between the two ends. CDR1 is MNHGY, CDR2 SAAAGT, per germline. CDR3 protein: CASSRQAISGNTIYF. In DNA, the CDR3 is TGTGCCAGCAGTCGACAGGCCATCTCTGGAAACACCATATATTTT.

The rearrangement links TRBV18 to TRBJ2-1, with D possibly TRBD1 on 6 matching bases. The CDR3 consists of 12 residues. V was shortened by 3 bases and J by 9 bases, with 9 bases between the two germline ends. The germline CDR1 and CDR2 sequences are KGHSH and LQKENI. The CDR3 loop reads CASSPTGLEQFF. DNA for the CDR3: TGTGCCAGCTCACCCACAGGGCTTGAGCAGTTCTTC.

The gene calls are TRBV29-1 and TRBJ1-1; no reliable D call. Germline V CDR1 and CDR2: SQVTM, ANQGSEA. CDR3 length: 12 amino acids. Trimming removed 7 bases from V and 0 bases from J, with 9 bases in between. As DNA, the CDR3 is TGCAGCGGCACCGTCGTGAACACTGAAGCTTTCTTT. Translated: CSGTVVNTEAFF.

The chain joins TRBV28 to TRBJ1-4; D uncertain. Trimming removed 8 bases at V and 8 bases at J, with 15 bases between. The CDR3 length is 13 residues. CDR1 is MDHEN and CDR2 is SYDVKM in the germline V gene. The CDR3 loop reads CASQDKLYEKLFF. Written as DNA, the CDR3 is TGTGCCAGCCAGGATAAGCTGTACGAAAAACTGTTTTTT.

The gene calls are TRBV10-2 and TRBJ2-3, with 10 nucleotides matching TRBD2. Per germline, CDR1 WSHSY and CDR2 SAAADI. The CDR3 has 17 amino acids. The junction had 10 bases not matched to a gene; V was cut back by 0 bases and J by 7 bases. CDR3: CASSESGSSGGLHTQYF. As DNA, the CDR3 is TGCGCCAGCAGTGAGTCGGGGTCTAGCGGGGGCTTACATACGCAGTATTTT.

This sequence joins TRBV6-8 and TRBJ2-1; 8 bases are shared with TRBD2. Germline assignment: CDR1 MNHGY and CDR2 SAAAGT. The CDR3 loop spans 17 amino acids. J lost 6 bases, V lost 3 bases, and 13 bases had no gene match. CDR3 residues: CASSYPSFSGGPNEQFF. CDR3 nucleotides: TGTGCCAGCAGTTATCCAAGCTTCAGCGGGGGTCCCAATGAGCAGTTCTTC.

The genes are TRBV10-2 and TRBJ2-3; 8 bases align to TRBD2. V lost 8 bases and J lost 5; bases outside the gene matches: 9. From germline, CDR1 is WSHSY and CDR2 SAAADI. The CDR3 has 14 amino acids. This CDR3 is CASGDGRVRDTQYF. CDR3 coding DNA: TGCGCCAGCGGGGACGGGAGGGTTAGAGATACGCAGTATTTT.

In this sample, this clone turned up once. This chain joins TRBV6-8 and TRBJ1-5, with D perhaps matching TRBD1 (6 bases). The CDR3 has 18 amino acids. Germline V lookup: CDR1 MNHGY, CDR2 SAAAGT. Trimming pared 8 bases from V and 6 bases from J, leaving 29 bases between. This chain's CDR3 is CASGALKLGRGVGQPQHF. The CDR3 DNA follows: TGTGCCAGCGGAGCATTAAAACTAGGCAGGGGCGTTGGTCAGCCCCAGCATTTT.

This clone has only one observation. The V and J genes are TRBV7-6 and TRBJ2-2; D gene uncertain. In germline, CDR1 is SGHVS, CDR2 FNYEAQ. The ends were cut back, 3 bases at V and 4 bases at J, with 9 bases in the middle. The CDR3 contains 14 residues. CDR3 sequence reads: CASSLLWRTGELFF. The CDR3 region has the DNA TGTGCCAGCAGCTTGCTATGGCGCACCGGGGAGCTGTTTTTT.

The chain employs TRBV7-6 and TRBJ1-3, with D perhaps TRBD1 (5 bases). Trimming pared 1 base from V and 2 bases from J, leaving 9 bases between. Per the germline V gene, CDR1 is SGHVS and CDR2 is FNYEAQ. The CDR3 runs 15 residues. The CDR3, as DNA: TGTGCCAGCAGCTTAGGTCCAGGGACTGGAAACACCATATATTTT. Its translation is CASSLGPGTGNTIYF. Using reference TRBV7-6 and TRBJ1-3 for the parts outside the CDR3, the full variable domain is GAGVSQSPRYKVTKRGQDVALRCDPISGHVSLYWYRQALGQGPEFLTYFNYEAQQDKSGLPNDRFSAERPEGSISTLTIQRTEQRDSAMYRCASSLGPGTGNTIYFGEGSWLTVV.

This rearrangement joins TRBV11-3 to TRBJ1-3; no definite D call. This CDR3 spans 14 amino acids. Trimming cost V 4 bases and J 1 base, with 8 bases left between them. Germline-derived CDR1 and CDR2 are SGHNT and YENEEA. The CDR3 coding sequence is TGTGCCAGCAGCTCGACGAAATCTGGAAACACCATATATTTT. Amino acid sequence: CASSSTKSGNTIYF. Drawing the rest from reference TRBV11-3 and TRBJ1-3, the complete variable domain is EAGVVQSPRYKIIEKKQPVAFWCNPISGHNTLYWYLQNLGQGPELLIRYENEEAVDDSQLPKDRFSAERLKGVDSTLKIQPAELGDSAVYLCASSSTKSGNTIYFGEGSWLTVV.

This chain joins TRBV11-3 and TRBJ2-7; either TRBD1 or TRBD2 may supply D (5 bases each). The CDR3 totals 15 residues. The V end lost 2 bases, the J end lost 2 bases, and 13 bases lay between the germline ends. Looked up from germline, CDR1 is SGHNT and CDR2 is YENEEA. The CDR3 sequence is CASSLQGGGAYEQYF. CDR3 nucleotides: TGTGCCAGCAGCTTACAGGGTGGGGGAGCCTACGAGCAGTACTTC. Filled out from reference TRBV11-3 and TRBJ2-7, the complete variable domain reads EAGVVQSPRYKIIEKKQPVAFWCNPISGHNTLYWYLQNLGQGPELLIRYENEEAVDDSQLPKDRFSAERLKGVDSTLKIQPAELGDSAVYLCASSLQGGGAYEQYFGPGTRLTVT.

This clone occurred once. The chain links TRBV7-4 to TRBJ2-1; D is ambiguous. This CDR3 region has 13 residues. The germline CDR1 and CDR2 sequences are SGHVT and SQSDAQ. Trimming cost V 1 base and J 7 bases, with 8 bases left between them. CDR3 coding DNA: TGTGCCAGCAGCTTAGTTTGGGTAAATGAGCAGTTCTTC. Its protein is CASSLVWVNEQFF. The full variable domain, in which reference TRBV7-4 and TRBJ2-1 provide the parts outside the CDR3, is GAGVSQSPRYKVAKRGRDVALRCDSISGHVTLYWYRQTLGQGSEVLTYSQSDAQRDKSGRPSGRFSAERPERSVSTLKIQRTEQGDSAVYLCASSLVWVNEQFFGPGTRLTVL.